Listed below are T cell receptor beta chains from one sample, sequenced in a study of CXCR3-negative and CXCR3-positive naive CD8 T cells. For each CDR3 protein, TCRdb gives one entry from its re-call of the 5' RACE reads, without DNA. The specimen's table records some 3,500 distinct CDR3 sequences. The sequenced sample was naive CXCR3- CD8+ T cells from blood. All receptors derive from a human donor in good health. Some clones in this sample may be carry-over from other donors' samples. The CDR3 runs from the conserved cysteine through the conserved F or W. Some rows mark clone size as missing; the rest say once, few, many or name a class of expanded clone.

CDR3aa	abundance	j_gene	v_gene
CASSSGLAGGPTGELFF	medium-sized	TRBJ2-2	TRBV27
CASSFTVESPSYNEQFF	medium-sized	TRBJ2-1	TRBV12-3/TRBV12-4
CSVEDREGTLGETQYF	medium-sized	TRBJ2-5	TRBV29-1
CASSPRGQQQGHWETQYF	medium-sized	TRBJ2-5	TRBV28
CASSTLHTDTQYF	NA	TRBJ2-3	TRBV19
CASSLGRLAENTGELFF	NA	TRBJ2-2	TRBV12-3/TRBV12-4
CASSLDSPGEQFF	NA	TRBJ2-1	TRBV5-1
CASSQVMQGRKNTEAFF	medium-sized	TRBJ1-1	TRBV3-1
CSVHGLNTEAFF	medium-sized	TRBJ1-1	TRBV29-1
CASSQGGGGELFF	NA	TRBJ2-2	TRBV7-8
CSVPTGTYGYTF	NA	TRBJ1-2	TRBV29-1
CASSYGHGENTEAFF	medium-sized	TRBJ1-1	TRBV6-5
CASSIDPGTSAETQYF	NA	TRBJ2-5	TRBV19
CASSKRQGYNEQFF	medium-sized	TRBJ2-1	TRBV21-1
CASSFGGPTDTQYF	medium-sized	TRBJ2-3	TRBV7-2
CASSLFRERTDTQYF	NA	TRBJ2-3	TRBV7-2
CASSFSGTGGNEQFF	medium-sized	TRBJ2-1	TRBV7-9
CASSPDWGERYEQYF	medium-sized	TRBJ2-7	TRBV4-3
CASRDTTRPLPDTQYF	NA	TRBJ2-3	TRBV2
CASSAILHQPQHF	medium-sized	TRBJ1-5	TRBV6-5
CSVEGGAPKYNEQFF	medium-sized	TRBJ2-1	TRBV29-1
CASSLRMKETQYF	NA	TRBJ2-5	TRBV12-3/TRBV12-4
CASSLAGVAKNIQYF	NA	TRBJ2-4	TRBV5-4
CASSQGGDTEAFF	NA	TRBJ1-1	TRBV7-9
CASDLSGGAEKYF	NA	TRBJ2-3	TRBV19
CASSNSAISGSSYEQYF	medium-sized	TRBJ2-7	TRBV21-1
CASSPPESTEAFF	NA	TRBJ1-1	TRBV5-1
CSVEGIPETNLPDTQYF	medium-sized	TRBJ2-3	TRBV29-1
CASSPPPARVRNQPQHF	medium-sized	TRBJ1-5	TRBV18
CASSHPGSGTEAFF	NA	TRBJ1-1	TRBV4-1
CASSQDLQGAHQPQHF	NA	TRBJ1-5	TRBV4-1
CSVPGQGVPTQYF	medium-sized	TRBJ2-5	TRBV29-1
CSVEGPDTQYF	NA	TRBJ2-3	TRBV29-1